This T cell receptor beta chain stems from a study of T cell changes during pregnancy in multiple sclerosis (dated by TCRdb to the late 2010s). Background on the whole study: In women with multiple sclerosis, the researchers looked at how the T cell repertoire shifted as pregnancy progressed.

The library came from the immunoSEQ multiplex PCR assay. In TCRdb, the immuneACCESS table is reduced to in-frame sequences with V and J assigned. These tables do not hold every clone; where another copy was compared, an unresolved V gene accounts for under half, and the others remain unexplained. The sample table lists tens of thousands of clones, roughly 90% of them with a count of one. Jointly, the top ten make up 0.16% of the sample. Turning to this clone: Its cognate antigen has yet to be identified. Qualities for individual bases were not recorded, and no much larger clone is one base off.

The CDR3 sequence holds 14 residues, the cysteine and phenylalanine included. Just the 42-base CDR3 DNA is kept, in frame starting at base 1. Based on the germline V gene (reference sequence), the CDR1 and CDR2 sequences are LNHDA and SQIVND. Trimming at the junction amounts to 6 bases on V and 2 bases on J, and the germline ends lie 11 bases apart. The chain is assembled from TRBV19 and TRBJ1-5; the D gene is perhaps TRBD1, from 6 matching bases. The sequenced sample was CD4+ T cells from peripheral blood mononuclear cells, obtained after pregnancy. This TCR derives from a female donor in good health, enrolled as a control in a pregnancy study. The encoded CDR3 is CASRNRVGNQPQHF. The DNA sequence is as follows: TGTGCCAGTAGAAACAGGGTAGGCAATCAGCCCCAGCATTTT.